Listed here are 24 T cell receptor beta chains from one sample, sequenced in a study of blood T cell repertoires in COVID-19. TCRdb's table, derived via immunoSEQ multiplex PCR, lists solely in-frame clones and lacks some. The sample has around 130,000 clones, more than 70% seen once. Material for sequencing was peripheral blood. These receptors were collected from a man in his sixties or seventies with acute or convalescent COVID-19.

This chain connects TRBV7-8 to TRBJ2-2; TRBD1 aligns across 8 bases. The CDR3 contains 15 residues. Germline V CDR1 and CDR2: SGHVS, FQNEAQ. Losses at the gene ends were 5 bases for V and 3 bases for J; bases not matched to a gene: 5. CDR3 in amino acids: CASSLRTGYTGELFF. The CDR3, as DNA: TGTGCCAGCAGCCTCCGGACAGGGTACACCGGGGAGCTGTTTTTT.

This chain joins TRBV5-5 and TRBJ1-2; 12 positions agree with TRBD1. The CDR3 extends over 18 amino acids. V lost 2 bases and J lost 0; bases outside the gene matches: 8. In germline, CDR1 is SGHKS, CDR2 YYEKEE (reference sequence). The CDR3 DNA reads as TGTGCCAGCAGCTTCAAAGGGACAGGGGGCACCACTAACTATGGCTACACCTTC. Its protein product is CASSFKGTGGTTNYGYTF. Full variable domain (missing parts from reference TRBV5-5 and TRBJ1-2): DAGVTQSPTHLIKTRGQQVTLRCSPISGHKSVSWYQQVLGQGPQFIFQYYEKEERGRGNFPDRFSARQFPNYSSELNVNALLLGDSALYLCASSFKGTGGTTNYGYTFGSGTRLTVV.

This chain links TRBV28 with TRBJ1-2, with unresolved D. Germline CDR1 is MDHEN and CDR2 is SYDVKM. The CDR3 loop spans 15 amino acids. V was clipped by 4 bases and J by 4 bases, with 16 bases between them. The chain's CDR3 is CASSSSDNWRYGYTF. CDR3 coding DNA: TGTGCCAGCAGTTCTTCAGACAACTGGCGCTATGGCTACACCTTC.

A single count supports this clone. In the same sample, other DNA sequences code for this CDR3. The chain links TRBV29-1 to TRBJ2-5, with 8 positions matching TRBD1. This CDR3 has 12 residues. CDR1 and CDR2 from the germline V gene are SQVTM and ANQGSEA. With 7 bases clipped from V and 4 bases from J, the junction kept 5 bases outside the gene matches. CDR3 nucleotide sequence: TGCAGCGCTTTAACAGGGGGAGAGACCCAGTACTTC. Encoded protein: CSALTGGETQYF. The complete variable domain, with remaining parts taken from reference TRBV29-1 and TRBJ2-5, reads SAVISQKPSRDICQRGTSLTIQCQVDSQVTMMFWYRQQPGQSLTLIATANQGSEATYESGFVIDKFPISRPNLTFSTLTVSNMSPEDSSIYLCSALTGGETQYFGPGTRLLVL.

The chain carries TRBV3-1 (or the pseudogene TRBV3-2) and TRBJ1-1; D call uncertain. V lost 2 bases to trimming and J lost 0 bases, with 13 bases between them. The germline V gene has CDR1 LGHDT and CDR2 YNNKEL (reference sequence). CDR3 length: 16 residues. This chain's CDR3 is CASSQTPQVVNTEAFF. The CDR3 DNA follows: TGTGCCAGCAGCCAAACTCCTCAGGTGGTGAACACTGAAGCTTTCTTT.

This clone has just one count. The gene calls are TRBV7-2 and TRBJ2-3; TRBD2 aligns across 7 bases. The germline gives CDR1 SGHTA, CDR2 FQGNSA. Germline trimming cut 5 bases from V and 5 bases from J; bases unmatched to any gene: 10. The CDR3 covers 15 residues. The CDR3 sequence: CASSRMGGPQDTQYF. The DNA for the CDR3 is TGTGCCAGCAGCCGGATGGGAGGGCCTCAAGATACGCAGTATTTT.

This chain joins TRBV5-1 and TRBJ2-3; 7 bases map to TRBD1. Losses at the gene ends were 4 bases for V and 5 bases for J; bases not matched to a gene: 10. The germline gives CDR1 SGHRS, CDR2 YFSETQ. CDR3 length: 15 amino acids. CDR3 coding DNA: TGCGCCAGCAGCCGTCCGACAGGGTCCTTAGATACGCAGTATTTT. Translation: CASSRPTGSLDTQYF.

CDR3: CALLGNQETQYF. The CDR3 nucleotides read TGTGCGCTACTAGGTAACCAAGAGACCCAGTACTTC. This chain links TRBV30 with TRBJ2-5, with D perhaps TRBD2 (5 bases). This CDR3 has 12 amino acids. Germline lookup yields CDR1 GTSNPN and CDR2 SVGIG (reference sequence).

The genes are TRBV5-6 and TRBJ2-5; tentative D call: TRBD1 (6 bases). Germline V gene sequence: CDR1 SGHDT, CDR2 YYEEEE. There are 15 residues in the CDR3. V shed 1 base and J shed 2 bases, with 12 bases lying between them. CDR3 nucleotide sequence: TGTGCCAGCAGCTTGTGGGGGCGGCTTCAAGAGACCCAGTACTTC. It yields the protein CASSLWGRLQETQYF. The full variable domain, its missing parts supplied by reference TRBV5-6 and TRBJ2-5, is DAGVTQSPTHLIKTRGQQVTLRCSPKSGHDTVSWYQQALGQGPQFIFQYYEEEERQRGNFPDRFSGHQFPNYSSELNVNALLLGDSALYLCASSLWGRLQETQYFGPGTRLLVL.

The chain carries TRBV7-9 and TRBJ2-5; 9 bases agree with TRBD2. V lost 1 base to trimming and J lost 0 bases; unmatched junction nucleotides: 3. Germline V gene sequence: CDR1 SEHNR, CDR2 FQNEAQ (reference sequence). CDR3 length: 16 amino acids. The CDR3 spells CASSLVSGGYQETQYF. CDR3 DNA sequence: TGTGCCAGCAGCTTAGTAAGCGGGGGGTACCAAGAGACCCAGTACTTC.

This chain links TRBV7-9 with TRBJ1-4; the D is unclear. The CDR3 is made up of 13 amino acids. The ends were cut back, 1 base at V and 5 bases at J, with 5 bases in the middle. Germline V gene lookup returns CDR1 SEHNR and CDR2 FQNEAQ (reference sequence). The CDR3 nucleotides read TGTGCCAGCAGCTTAGGAGGGAATGAAAAACTGTTTTTT. It encodes CASSLGGNEKLFF.

The gene calls are TRBV3-1 (or the pseudogene TRBV3-2) and TRBJ2-5; weak D call: TRBD2 (6 bases). Germline CDR1 is LGHDT and CDR2 is YNNKEL (reference sequence). V lost 3 bases to trimming and J lost 5 bases, with 10 bases between them. The CDR3 sequence is 13 residues long. CDR3 coding DNA: TGTGCCAGCAGCCATGCGGGAATGGAGACCCAGTACTTC. The encoded protein is CASSHAGMETQYF.

The chain carries TRBV4-2 and TRBJ2-1, with a weak D call TRBD2 (6 bases). The length of the CDR3 is 14 residues. V dropped 4 bases and J dropped 6 bases, with 13 bases sitting between them. Germline-derived CDR1 and CDR2 are LGHNA and YNFKEQ. In DNA form, the CDR3 reads TGTGCCAGCAGCCCTGGTCCCGGGGGCAATGAGCAGTTCTTC. It translates to CASSPGPGGNEQFF.

This clone showed up just a few times. V usage is TRBV11-2 and J usage is TRBJ2-7; 7 nucleotides match TRBD1. From germline, CDR1 is SGHAT and CDR2 FQNNGV. The CDR3 spans 14 residues. The J segment lost 3 bases and the V segment lost 4 bases, leaving 6 bases of the junction unmatched. CDR3 residues: CASSSAAGGYEQYF. The CDR3 DNA is TGTGCCAGCAGCTCGGCGGCAGGGGGCTACGAGCAGTACTTC.

The CDR3 DNA is TGCGCCAGCAGCTCGTCAGGGGGTATAACTGAAAAACTGTTTTTT. It is translated as CASSSSGGITEKLFF. The chain is built from TRBV5-1 and TRBJ1-4; 7 nucleotides line up with TRBD1. The CDR3 covers 15 residues. From germline, CDR1 is SGHRS and CDR2 YFSETQ. V lost 3 bases, J lost 7 bases, and 9 bases stayed unmatched. The whole variable domain, filled in from reference TRBV5-1 and TRBJ1-4, reads KAGVTQTPRYLIKTRGQQVTLSCSPISGHRSVSWYQQTPGQGLQFLFEYFSETQRNKGNFPGRFSGRQFSNSRSEMNVSTLELGDSALYLCASSSSGGITEKLFFGSGTQLSVL.

This rearrangement joins TRBV6-5 to TRBJ2-1, with D perhaps TRBD1 (6 bases). Between the trimmed V and J ends, which lost 5 bases and 5 bases, there was a span of 16 bases. CDR1 and CDR2 from the germline V gene are MNHEY and SVGAGI. The CDR3 contains 15 residues. CDR3 DNA: TGTGCCAGCAGTCACGGACAGAAAATTAACAATGAGCAGTTCTTC. Residues: CASSHGQKINNEQFF.

A single count supports this clone. The chain is built from TRBV3-1 (or the pseudogene TRBV3-2) and TRBJ1-2; 7 nucleotides match TRBD1. The CDR3 is 16 amino acids. Germline V lookup: CDR1 LGHDT, CDR2 YNNKEL (reference sequence). V gave up 5 bases and J gave up 1 base; unmatched junction bases: 10. The CDR3 bases are TGTGCCAGCAGCGTAAGACAGGGATCTGGTAACTATGGCTACACCTTC. Translated, it gives CASSVRQGSGNYGYTF.

The V and J genes are TRBV19 and TRBJ1-2, with 7 nucleotides matching TRBD1. CDR3 size: 14 residues. CDR1 LNHDA and CDR2 SQIVND come from the germline V gene (reference sequence). The junction had 10 bases not matched to a gene; V was cut back by 7 bases and J by 5 bases. CDR3 DNA sequence: TGTGCCAGTACCCCACCGGGACAGATTTATGGCTACACCTTC. Amino acid sequence: CASTPPGQIYGYTF.

In DNA form, the CDR3 reads TGTGCCAGCAGCCCCTACGGGGTCCACGAGCAGTACTTC. It translates to CASSPYGVHEQYF. The genes are TRBV5-6 and TRBJ2-7, with a possible D match to TRBD2 (5 bases). Trimming stripped 4 bases from V and 5 bases from J, with 13 bases between. Germline CDR1 reads SGHDT; CDR2 reads YYEEEE. CDR3 length: 13 amino acids.

The chain couples TRBV7-2 to TRBJ2-3, with D perhaps matching TRBD2 (5 bases). The length of the CDR3 is 15 residues. Germline CDR1 SGHTA, CDR2 FQGNSA. V was shortened by 6 bases and J by 0 bases, with 13 bases between the two germline ends. The CDR3 reads CASRPEAASTDTQYF. The CDR3, as DNA: TGTGCCAGCAGACCGGAGGCGGCAAGCACAGATACGCAGTATTTT.

The genes are TRBV19 and TRBJ1-2, with TRBD1 as a possible D gene (6 bases). The CDR3 consists of 13 residues. CDR1 LNHDA and CDR2 SQIVND come from the germline V gene (reference sequence). Trimming pared 3 bases from V and 4 bases from J, leaving 9 bases between. The DNA for the CDR3 is TGTGCCAGTAGTATCAGGGGTTCCTATGGCTACACCTTC. Protein: CASSIRGSYGYTF.

The chain uses TRBV3-1 (or the pseudogene TRBV3-2) and TRBJ1-2, with D possibly being TRBD1 (5 bases). V dropped 0 bases and J dropped 6 bases, with 20 bases sitting between them. CDR1 and CDR2 from the germline V gene are LGHDT and YNNKEL (reference sequence). The CDR3 consists of 17 residues. The CDR3: CASSQESVPGFVNGYTF. The CDR3 DNA reads as TGTGCCAGCAGCCAAGAATCCGTCCCAGGGTTCGTCAATGGCTACACCTTC.

The rearrangement links TRBV19 to TRBJ2-3; 7 positions match TRBD2. V lost 5 bases to trimming and J lost 0 bases; unmatched junction nucleotides: 2. From germline, CDR1 is LNHDA and CDR2 SQIVND (reference sequence). CDR3 length: 14 amino acids. The CDR3 DNA sequence: TGTGCCAGTAGTGGGCGGGGGAGCACAGATACGCAGTATTTT. It translates to CASSGRGSTDTQYF.

This clone was seen a handful of times. This sequence joins TRBV29-1 and TRBJ2-7, with 10 nucleotides matching TRBD1. Trimming removed 7 bases from V and 5 bases from J; junction bases left unmatched: 8. Germline V lookup: CDR1 SQVTM, CDR2 ANQGSEA. There are 13 residues in the CDR3. CDR3 in DNA: TGCAGCGAGACCACCGGGACAGGGGACGAGCAGTACTTC. This translates into CSETTGTGDEQYF.